Detailed here is one TCR beta chain. The libraries were made with immunoSEQ v3. Clones were read by immunoSEQ multiplex PCR, and TCRdb kept only the in-frame ones, dropping some. The table lists some 46,000 clones, around three quarters of them singletons. As for time point: pre-treatment sample, taken before nivolumab and TIL therapy. The sample originates from a study of TIL therapy for anti-PD-1-resistant metastatic lung cancer. Germline V gene data show CDR1 as WSHSY and CDR2 as SAAADI. V was cut by 2 bases and J by 0 bases, with 10 bases left in between. This CDR3 is built from 15 residues. The starting material was blood, obtained at baseline. The TCR comes from a man between 65 and 79 years old with non-small cell lung cancer. The chain joins TRBV10-2 to TRBJ2-5, with D tentatively TRBD2 (6 bases). CDR3 region: CASSEHGSNQETQYF. CDR3 nucleotides: TGCGCCAGCAGTGAGCACGGGAGTAACCAAGAGACCCAGTACTTC.